This T cell receptor (beta chain) was obtained from a study of technical replicates of blood from a few donors. Germline lookup yields CDR1 MNHEY and CDR2 SVGAGI. Trimming cost V 6 bases and J 2 bases, with 5 bases left between them. CDR3 length: 13 amino acids. Using immunoSEQ multiplex PCR, the repertoire was profiled, and TCRdb retains in-frame clones only, with some absent. The sample has 65,000 to 85,000 clones, about 96% seen once. The chain links TRBV6-5 to TRBJ2-6; D call uncertain. The material sequenced was T cells isolated from PBMCs. The source is a human donor in good health. Here the CDR3 reads CASRGPGANVLTF. As DNA, the CDR3 is TGTGCCAGCAGGGGCCCTGGGGCCAACGTCCTGACTTTC.